This T cell receptor (beta chain) was profiled in a study of blood T cell repertoires in COVID-19. Assay: immunoSEQ multiplex PCR; the TCRdb copy retains only in-frame clones and omits some. The sample has over 35,000 clones, roughly 85% seen once. J gave up 4 bases and V 6 bases, and 10 bases lay outside the gene matches. Germline V gene data show CDR1 as MNHNY and CDR2 as SVGAGI (reference sequence). CDR3 length: 16 amino acids. This receptor was identified in a man between 60 and 70 years old with active or convalescent COVID-19. Sequenced sample: peripheral blood. The chain joins TRBV6-6 to TRBJ2-2, with TRBD2 matching 8 bases. CDR3 in amino acids: CASSPTGTRSTGELFF. CDR3 nucleotide sequence: TGTGCCAGCAGCCCTACTGGGACTAGGTCCACCGGGGAGCTGTTTTTT.